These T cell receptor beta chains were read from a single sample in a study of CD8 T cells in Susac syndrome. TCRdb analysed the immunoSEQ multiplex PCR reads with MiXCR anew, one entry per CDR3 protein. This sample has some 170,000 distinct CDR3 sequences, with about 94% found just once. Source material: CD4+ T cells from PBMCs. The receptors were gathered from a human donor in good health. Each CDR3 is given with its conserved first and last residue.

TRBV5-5	CASSLTGGTGELFF
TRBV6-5	CASSYGVSRDIQYF
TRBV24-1	CATSDGAVETQYF
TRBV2	CASSRASYNEQFF
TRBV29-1	CSVLGSGGYGYTF
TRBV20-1	CSALQQAKVFNEQFF
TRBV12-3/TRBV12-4	CASGPGSYYGYTF
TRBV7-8	CASSSPSGGAGETQYF
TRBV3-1	CASSQPGGGIEAFF
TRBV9	CASSVGGRRVGYTF
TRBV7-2	CASSVPPLYEQYF
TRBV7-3	CASSGTANSPLHF